This T cell receptor beta chain emerged from a study of monozygotic twins with inflammatory bowel disease. From its re-call of the 5' RACE reads, TCRdb lists each CDR3 protein once, without DNA. The specimen's table records under 200,000 distinct CDR3 sequences. This CDR3 is 14 amino acids long. The germline CDR1 and CDR2 sequences are MDHEN and SYDVKM. The rearrangement joins TRBV28 to TRBJ2-5; TCRdb calls TRBD2, which cannot be checked without DNA. The clonotype comes from a human donor with ulcerative colitis or Crohn's disease, or a healthy co-twin of an affected twin (not recorded which). The specimen was blood. This CDR3 is CASSVYGSSETQYF.